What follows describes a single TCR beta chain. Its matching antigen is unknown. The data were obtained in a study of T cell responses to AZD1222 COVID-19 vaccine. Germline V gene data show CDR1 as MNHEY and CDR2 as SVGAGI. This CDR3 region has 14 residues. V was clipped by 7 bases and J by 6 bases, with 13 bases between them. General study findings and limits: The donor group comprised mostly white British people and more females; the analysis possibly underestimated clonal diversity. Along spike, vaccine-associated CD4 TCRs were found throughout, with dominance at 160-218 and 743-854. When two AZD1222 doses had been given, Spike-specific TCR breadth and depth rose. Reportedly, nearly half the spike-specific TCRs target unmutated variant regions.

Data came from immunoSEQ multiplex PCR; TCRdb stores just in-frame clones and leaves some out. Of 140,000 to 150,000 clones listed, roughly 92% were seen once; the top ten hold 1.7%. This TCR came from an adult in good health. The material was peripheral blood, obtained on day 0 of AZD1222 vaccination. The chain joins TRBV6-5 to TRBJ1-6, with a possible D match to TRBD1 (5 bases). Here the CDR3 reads CASIRGGINSPLHF. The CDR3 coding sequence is TGTGCCAGCATAAGGGGCGGGATTAATTCACCCCTCCACTTT.